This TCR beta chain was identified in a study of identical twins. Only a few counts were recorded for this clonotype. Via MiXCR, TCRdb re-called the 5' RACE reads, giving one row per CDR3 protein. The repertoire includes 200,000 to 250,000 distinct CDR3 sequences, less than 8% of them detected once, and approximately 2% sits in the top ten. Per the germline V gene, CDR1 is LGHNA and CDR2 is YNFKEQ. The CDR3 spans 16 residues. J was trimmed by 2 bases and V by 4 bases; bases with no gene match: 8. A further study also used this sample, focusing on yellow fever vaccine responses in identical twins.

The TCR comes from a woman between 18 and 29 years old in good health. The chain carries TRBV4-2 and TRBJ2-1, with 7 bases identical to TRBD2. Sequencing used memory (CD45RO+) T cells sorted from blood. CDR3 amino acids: CASSPTEAGTYNEQFF. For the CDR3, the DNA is TGTGCCAGCAGCCCGACCGAAGCGGGGACCTACAATGAGCAGTTCTTC.